Shown below are 18 T cell receptor beta chains from a single sample sequenced in a study of CD8+ T cells in alopecia areata. RNA extraction was followed by reverse transcription into cDNA, which acted as the sequencing template. Data came from immunoSEQ multiplex PCR; TCRdb stores just in-frame clones and leaves some out. The sample lists over 120,000 clones; 40% to 65% were seen once. Sample: CD4+ T cells sorted from blood, taken at week 0. These TCRs come from a human donor with alopecia areata.

This sequence joins TRBV5-1 and TRBJ1-3; the D gene is possibly TRBD1 (5 bases). Germline CDR1 and CDR2: SGHRS and YFSETQ. Trimming took 6 bases from V and 3 from J, leaving 13 bases between them. The CDR3 is 14 residues long. The CDR3 region has the DNA TGCGCCAGCACCACAGGCGAGGGTGGAAACACCATATATTTT. Amino acid sequence: CASTTGEGGNTIYF. Looking up the rest from reference TRBV5-1 and TRBJ1-3 gives the full variable domain: KAGVTQTPRYLIKTRGQQVTLSCSPISGHRSVSWYQQTPGQGLQFLFEYFSETQRNKGNFPGRFSGRQFSNSRSEMNVSTLELGDSALYLCASTTGEGGNTIYFGEGSWLTVV.

The chain uses TRBV30 and TRBJ2-2; 9 nucleotides match TRBD2. The germline gives CDR1 GTSNPN, CDR2 SVGIG (reference sequence). The CDR3 totals 16 residues. Unmatched junction bases numbered 11, after V lost 4 bases and J lost 5 bases. This chain's CDR3 is CAWTLQWREGTGELFF. CDR3 DNA sequence: TGTGCCTGGACCCTCCAATGGCGGGAGGGGACCGGGGAGCTGTTTTTT.

The chain is built from TRBV29-1 and TRBJ2-4, with D hard to call. Germline assignment: CDR1 SQVTM and CDR2 ANQGSEA. V dropped 4 bases and J dropped 3 bases, with 10 bases sitting between them. The CDR3 loop spans 13 amino acids. CDR3 loop: CSVVQVGKNIQYF. CDR3 nucleotide sequence: TGCAGCGTTGTGCAGGTCGGCAAAAACATTCAGTACTTC.

This clone was observed a handful of times. The chain links TRBV28 to TRBJ2-5; D is perhaps TRBD1 (7 bases). Looked up from germline, CDR1 is MDHEN and CDR2 is SYDVKM. V lost 5 bases to trimming and J lost 2 bases, with 12 bases between them. The CDR3 covers 14 residues. CDR3 in DNA: TGTGCCAGCAGTGGACAGGAGGGACAAGAGACCCAGTACTTC. Its translation is CASSGQEGQETQYF.

The V call is TRBV10-3, the J call TRBJ2-1; D uncertain. Deletions cut 0 bases from V and 7 bases from J, with 13 bases between. This CDR3 comprises 15 residues. Germline CDR1 and CDR2: ENHRY and SYGVKD. The CDR3 loop reads CAISESEIISNEQFF. The CDR3 DNA reads TGTGCCATCAGTGAGTCCGAGATCATCTCGAATGAGCAGTTCTTC.

The chain couples TRBV29-1 to TRBJ2-3; 7 positions agree with TRBD1. This CDR3 is built from 14 residues. The V gene's germline CDR1 is SQVTM and CDR2 ANQGSEA. Trimming took 3 bases from V and 6 from J; bases not matched to a gene: 9. The CDR3 nucleotides read TGCAGCGTTGAGGGACCGACAGGGCACGATACGCAGTATTTT. As protein: CSVEGPTGHDTQYF.

The V and J genes are TRBV29-1 and TRBJ1-1; no clear D. V dropped 0 bases and J dropped 7 bases, with 6 bases sitting between them. The CDR3 sequence is 11 residues long. The V gene's germline CDR1 is SQVTM and CDR2 ANQGSEA. The CDR3 is CSVEDRSEAFF. The CDR3 DNA sequence: TGCAGCGTTGAAGATCGCAGTGAAGCTTTCTTT.

The chain carries TRBV7-9 and TRBJ2-1; D gene uncertain. Germline V CDR1 and CDR2: SEHNR, FQNEAQ (reference sequence). This CDR3 has 13 residues. Trimming shortened V by 0 bases and J by 12 bases, and 12 bases separated the two germline ends. CDR3 in DNA: TGTGCCAGCAGCTTAGCGGATCCCCTGTGGCAGTTCTTC. Its protein product is CASSLADPLWQFF. The entire variable domain, with the rest obtained from reference TRBV7-9 and TRBJ2-1, is as follows: DTGVSQNPRHKITKRGQNVTFRCDPISEHNRLYWYRQTLGQGPEFLTYFQNEAQLEKSRLLSDRFSAERPKGSFSTLEIQRTEQGDSAMYLCASSLADPLWQFFGPGTRLTVL.

This sequence joins TRBV29-1 and TRBJ2-2; tentative D call: TRBD2 (5 bases). CDR1 SQVTM and CDR2 ANQGSEA come from the germline V gene. V shed 5 bases and J shed 3 bases, with 13 bases lying between them. There are 14 residues in the CDR3. The CDR3 loop reads CSVISGRDTGELFF. CDR3 coding DNA: TGCAGCGTTATTTCGGGAAGGGACACCGGGGAGCTGTTTTTT.

V gene TRBV27 combines with J gene TRBJ2-5; 9 nucleotides match TRBD1. This CDR3 contains 16 residues. The V segment lost 4 bases and the J segment 1 base; nucleotides outside the gene matches: 7. In germline, CDR1 is MNHEY, CDR2 SMNVEV (reference sequence). CDR3 nucleotides: TGTGCCAGCAGTTCCCGGGACAGGGCAGGCCAAGAGACCCAGTACTTC. It codes for CASSSRDRAGQETQYF.

The rearrangement uses TRBV23-1 and TRBJ1-2; D is unresolved. TRBV23-1 is noted as an ORF with a role that remains uncertain. This CDR3 has 12 amino acids. Trimming left V 6 bases short and J 6 bases short, with 11 bases between. CDR3 sequence (DNA): TGCGCCAGCAGGGTACTGAGAAATGGCTACACCTTC. Amino acid sequence: CASRVLRNGYTF.

V is TRBV7-6 and J is TRBJ2-7, with 10 positions matching TRBD1. Germline lookup yields CDR1 SGHVS and CDR2 FNYEAQ. The V segment lost 5 bases and the J segment 5 bases; nucleotides outside the gene matches: 6. The CDR3 length is 14 residues. CDR3 in amino acids: CASSVDRGRDEQYF. CDR3 bases: TGTGCCAGCAGCGTCGACAGGGGGCGAGACGAGCAGTACTTC.

The V and J genes are TRBV6-1 and TRBJ2-4; weak D call: TRBD1 (6 bases). The CDR3 is 13 amino acids. Germline loops: CDR1 MNHNS, CDR2 SASEGT. Deletions cut 3 bases from V and 8 bases from J, with 11 bases between. The CDR3 DNA follows: TGTGCCAGCAGTGAGCAGGGGCGAGACATTCAGTACTTC. Protein product: CASSEQGRDIQYF.

The rearrangement links TRBV29-1 to TRBJ2-7; D perhaps matches TRBD2 (6 bases). The assigned J gene may be wrong: the sequence end matches TRBJ2-5 better. This CDR3 has 17 amino acids. CDR1 and CDR2 from the germline V gene are SQVTM and ANQGSEA. The CDR3 protein is CSVVWLAPRENQETQYF. In DNA form, the CDR3 reads TGCAGCGTTGTATGGCTAGCCCCCCGGGAGAACCAAGAGACCCAGTACTTC.

The J gene is TRBJ1-1, the V gene TRBV5-1; D remains unclear. The CDR3 totals 14 residues. Trimming took off 3 bases at V and 11 bases at J, with 20 bases between the two ends. CDR1 is SGHRS, CDR2 YFSETQ, per germline. The CDR3: CASSSTDGRHGAFF. The CDR3 nucleotides read TGCGCCAGCAGCTCTACCGACGGACGCCACGGGGCTTTCTTT.

In its sample, this clone was seen a few times. V gene TRBV7-2 combines with J gene TRBJ1-5, with 10 bases aligning to TRBD1. This CDR3 contains 16 residues. After removal of 0 bases from V and 4 bases from J, the junction contained 3 bases not matched to a gene. CDR1 SGHTA and CDR2 FQGNSA come from the germline V gene. The CDR3 loop reads CASSLAGTGANQPQHF. The CDR3 DNA reads TGTGCCAGCAGCTTAGCGGGGACAGGGGCAAATCAGCCCCAGCATTTT.

As for this clone: In the same sample, other DNA sequences code for this CDR3. The genes are TRBV30 and TRBJ2-5, with D uncertain. CDR1 and CDR2 (germline): GTSNPN, SVGIG (reference sequence). The CDR3 is made up of 12 amino acids. The germline V and J ends were trimmed by 2 bases and 5 bases, with 9 bases remaining between them. The CDR3 DNA reads TGTGCCTGGAGTTCCGGCCGGGAGACCCAGTACTTC. As protein: CAWSSGRETQYF.

The chain combines TRBV23-1 with TRBJ1-1, with 8 bases aligning to TRBD1. TRBV23-1 is sorted into the ORF group, with uncertain function. CDR3 length: 14 residues. With 3 bases clipped from V and 5 bases from J, the junction kept 5 bases outside the gene matches. The CDR3 loop reads CASSQTGVRTEAFF. The DNA for the CDR3 is TGCGCCAGCAGTCAGACAGGGGTTAGGACTGAAGCTTTCTTT.